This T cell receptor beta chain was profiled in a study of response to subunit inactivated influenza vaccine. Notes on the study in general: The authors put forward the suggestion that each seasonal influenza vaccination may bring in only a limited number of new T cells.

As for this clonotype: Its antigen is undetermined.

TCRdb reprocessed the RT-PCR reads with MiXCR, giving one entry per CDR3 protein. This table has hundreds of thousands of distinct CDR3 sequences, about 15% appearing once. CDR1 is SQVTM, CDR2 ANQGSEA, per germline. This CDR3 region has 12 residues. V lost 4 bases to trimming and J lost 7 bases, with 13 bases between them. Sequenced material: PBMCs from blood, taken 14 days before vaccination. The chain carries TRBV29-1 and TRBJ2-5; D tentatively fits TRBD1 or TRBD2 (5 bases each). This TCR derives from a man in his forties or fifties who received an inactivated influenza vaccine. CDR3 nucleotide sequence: TGCAGCGTTGTAAAAGGGGCGGGGACCCAGTACTTC. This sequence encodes CSVVKGAGTQYF.